These 13 T cell receptor beta chains originate from one sample sequenced in a study of shared clonotypes between healthy human individuals. Data came from immunoSEQ multiplex PCR; TCRdb stores just in-frame clones and leaves some out. The repertoire holds hundreds of thousands of clones, around 97% seen once, with approximately 0.057% in the top ten. Source material: naive CD4+ T cells sorted from blood. Specified subset: CD45RA+ positively selected. All receptors come from a woman aged 25 to 39 in good health.

The chain links TRBV7-9 to TRBJ2-1; 10 bases fit TRBD2. The CDR3 length is 15 residues. J was trimmed by 9 bases and V by 1 base; bases with no gene match: 6. CDR1 SEHNR and CDR2 FQNEAQ come from the germline V gene (reference sequence). Here the CDR3 reads CASSLDLAGDSEQFF. CDR3 DNA sequence: TGTGCCAGCAGCTTAGACCTAGCGGGAGATTCTGAGCAGTTCTTC.

This clone appeared a single time. V usage is TRBV18 and J usage is TRBJ1-1, with TRBD1 as a possible D gene (5 bases). The V gene's germline CDR1 is KGHSH and CDR2 LQKENI. The CDR3 is made up of 13 amino acids. V gave up 7 bases and J gave up 6 bases, with 15 bases separating them. In nucleotides, the CDR3 is TGTGCCAGCTTGCAGGAGTGGGGCGCTGAAGCTTTCTTT. Amino acids: CASLQEWGAEAFF.

The chain couples TRBV2 to TRBJ1-5; no clear D. This CDR3 contains 14 residues. Deletions cut 1 base from V and 5 bases from J, with 9 bases between. Germline CDR1 and CDR2: SNHLY and FYNNEI. Written as DNA, the CDR3 is TGTGCCAGCAGTGAAGAGCCCTCTCATCAGCCCCAGCATTTT. This gives the protein CASSEEPSHQPQHF.

The CDR3 reads CASGIGPGNTIYF. The CDR3 DNA reads as TGCGCCAGCGGTATTGGTCCTGGAAACACCATATATTTT. The chain combines TRBV10-2 with TRBJ1-3; D is uncertain. Germline lookup yields CDR1 WSHSY and CDR2 SAAADI. CDR3 length: 13 residues. The V gene lost 8 bases and the J gene lost 2 bases, with 10 bases spanning the gap.

V usage is TRBV19 and J usage is TRBJ1-2; D ambiguous. The CDR3 is 14 residues long. V shed 1 base and J shed 2 bases, with 8 bases lying between them. Germline V lookup: CDR1 LNHDA, CDR2 SQIVND (reference sequence). The CDR3 nucleotides are TGTGCCAGTAGTATAGGGGCCTCAAACTATGGCTACACCTTC. Translation: CASSIGASNYGYTF.

The rearrangement uses TRBV28 and TRBJ1-4, with 9 nucleotides matching TRBD1. The CDR3 totals 15 residues. V was pared by 2 bases and J by 6 bases, with 4 bases of the junction left unmatched. Germline values: CDR1 MDHEN, CDR2 SYDVKM. CDR3 amino acids: CASSLSGTGHEKLFF. In DNA form, the CDR3 reads TGTGCCAGCAGTTTAAGTGGGACAGGGCATGAAAAACTGTTTTTT.

This chain joins TRBV5-1 and TRBJ2-7; D is unresolved. V was clipped by 2 bases and J by 2 bases, with 14 bases between them. CDR3 size: 15 residues. Germline CDR1 SGHRS, CDR2 YFSETQ. The CDR3: CASSFRGPSPYEQYF. As DNA, the CDR3 is TGCGCCAGCAGCTTTCGAGGACCCTCTCCCTACGAGCAGTACTTC.

The genes are TRBV7-8 and TRBJ2-7; 7 bases align to TRBD1. The CDR3 has 15 amino acids. The J segment lost 7 bases and the V segment lost 1 base, leaving 10 bases of the junction unmatched. CDR1 SGHVS and CDR2 FQNEAQ come from the germline V gene. The CDR3 sequence: CASSLVQGLAREQYF. The CDR3 region has the DNA TGTGCCAGCAGCTTAGTACAGGGGCTAGCACGGGAGCAGTACTTC.

This rearrangement joins TRBV5-1 to TRBJ2-2; TRBD2 matches 13 bases. Germline CDR1 and CDR2: SGHRS and YFSETQ. The V gene end was trimmed by 4 bases and the J gene end by 8 bases; junction bases not matched to a gene: 5. CDR3 length: 15 amino acids. The CDR3 DNA is TGCGCCAGCAGCATCGGACTAGCGGGAGCGGGGGAGCTGTTTTTT. This translates into CASSIGLAGAGELFF.

The chain uses TRBV27 and TRBJ2-2, with D uncertain. Trimming removed 6 bases from V and 0 bases from J, with 8 bases in between. CDR1 MNHEY and CDR2 SMNVEV come from the germline V gene (reference sequence). The CDR3 extends over 14 amino acids. The CDR3 sequence is CASRPGPNTGELFF. The DNA for the CDR3 is TGTGCCAGCAGGCCCGGGCCGAACACCGGGGAGCTGTTTTTT.

A single count supports this clone. Other DNA variants within this sample encode the same CDR3. V usage is TRBV29-1 and J usage is TRBJ2-1; D may be TRBD2 (5 bases). V shed 4 bases and J shed 0 bases, with 7 bases lying between them. CDR1 is SQVTM, CDR2 ANQGSEA, per germline. The CDR3 totals 13 residues. The CDR3 spells CSVAGSSYNEQFF. In DNA form, the CDR3 reads TGCAGCGTTGCGGGGAGCTCCTACAATGAGCAGTTCTTC.

V gene TRBV7-9 combines with J gene TRBJ1-5, with D tentatively TRBD1 (5 bases). The CDR3 runs 14 residues. V was trimmed by 5 bases and J by 7 bases, leaving 15 bases between them. Germline V CDR1 and CDR2: SEHNR, FQNEAQ (reference sequence). CDR3 protein: CASSPGPSGQPQHF. CDR3 coding DNA: TGTGCCAGCAGCCCGGGTCCATCAGGGCAGCCCCAGCATTTT.

Worth noting for this clone: This is likely a read error, given that the CDR3 carries no conserved phenylalanine or tryptophan at its end. This chain links TRBV29-1 with TRBJ1-1; TRBD1 might be the D (6 bases). Germline V gene lookup returns CDR1 SQVTM and CDR2 ANQGSEA. There are 12 residues in the CDR3. V dropped 4 bases and J dropped 6 bases, with 12 bases sitting between them. The CDR3 here is CSVGQAEAEAFL. The CDR3 DNA reads TGCAGCGTTGGACAGGCGGAGGCTGAAGCTTTCCTT.